The next 18 T cell receptor beta chains were all read from a single sample in a study of cytomegalovirus exposure and HLA in healthy donors. The PCR was carried out with 60 Vbeta primers and 13 Jbeta primers. Method: immunoSEQ multiplex PCR; TCRdb's copy keeps in-frame clones and lacks some. The table has 200,000 or so clones, 82% seen once; the top ten hold roughly 0.098%. Sequenced material: PBMCs. The receptors were gathered from a boy between 2 and 10 years old in good health and CMV-seronegative.

The V and J genes are TRBV4-2 and TRBJ2-7, with D perhaps TRBD1 (6 bases). The CDR3 is 15 amino acids. Trimming removed 2 bases from V and 1 base from J, with 12 bases in between. Germline CDR1 LGHNA, CDR2 YNFKEQ. The CDR3 DNA reads TGTGCCAGCAGCCAATTCGGACAGCCTTCCTACGAGCAGTACTTC. Its protein is CASSQFGQPSYEQYF.

The chain employs TRBV11-3 and TRBJ2-3; 9 nucleotides match TRBD1. The germline V gene has CDR1 SGHNT and CDR2 YENEEA. V lost 5 bases and J lost 1; bases outside the gene matches: 13. There are 18 residues in the CDR3. CDR3 DNA: TGTGCCAGCAGCCGTGGACAGGGGCGGGTTGGGGGCACAGATACGCAGTATTTT. Protein: CASSRGQGRVGGTDTQYF.

V gene TRBV4-2 combines with J gene TRBJ1-4, with TRBD1 matching 10 bases. Germline assignment: CDR1 LGHNA and CDR2 YNFKEQ. The CDR3 has 14 amino acids. With 4 bases clipped from V and 7 bases from J, the junction kept 3 bases outside the gene matches. This chain's CDR3 is CASSRDRGGEKLFF. In DNA form, the CDR3 reads TGTGCCAGCAGCCGGGACAGGGGTGGTGAAAAACTGTTTTTT.

The V and J genes are TRBV5-6 and TRBJ1-5, with D unresolved. There are 14 residues in the CDR3. Germline CDR1 and CDR2: SGHDT and YYEEEE. The V gene lost 0 bases and the J gene lost 7 bases, with 11 bases spanning the gap. Here the CDR3 DNA reads TGTGCCAGCAGCTTGGACAGTTCCGAACAGCCCCAGCATTTT. This encodes CASSLDSSEQPQHF.

This chain uses TRBV7-6 with TRBJ1-5, with unresolved D. The germline V gene has CDR1 SGHVS and CDR2 FNYEAQ. The V end was cut by 0 bases, the J end by 4 bases, with 13 bases between. The length of the CDR3 is 16 residues. The CDR3 DNA reads TGTGCCAGCAGCTTAGCGAGCTACGCACCGAATCAGCCCCAGCATTTT. Residues: CASSLASYAPNQPQHF.

This rearrangement joins TRBV7-6 to TRBJ1-2, with TRBD1 identical over 7 bases. The CDR3 covers 13 residues. The germline CDR1 and CDR2 sequences are SGHVS and FNYEAQ. Germline trimming cut 2 bases from V and 7 bases from J; bases unmatched to any gene: 4. The CDR3 bases are TGTGCCAGCAGCTTACAGGGGGAAGGTGGCTACACCTTC. Translating gives CASSLQGEGGYTF. Together with reference TRBV7-6 and TRBJ1-2, the CDR3 gives the full variable domain: GAGVSQSPRYKVTKRGQDVALRCDPISGHVSLYWYRQALGQGPEFLTYFNYEAQQDKSGLPNDRFSAERPEGSISTLTIQRTEQRDSAMYRCASSLQGEGGYTFGSGTRLTVV.

The chain recombines TRBV7-8 with TRBJ2-7; 11 bases agree with TRBD1. CDR1 SGHVS and CDR2 FQNEAQ come from the germline V gene. CDR3 length: 15 amino acids. J gave up 3 bases and V 7 bases, and 8 bases lay outside the gene matches. The CDR3 DNA sequence: TGTGCCAGCATGGACAGGGGGCAGGGTCTCTACGAGCAGTACTTC. As protein: CASMDRGQGLYEQYF.

The V call is TRBV21-1, the J call TRBJ2-3; TRBD2 was called by the table and not checked on the DNA. TRBV21-1 is a pseudogene segment. The CDR3 has 14 amino acids. CDR3 amino acids: CASSKAPERDTQYF. In nucleotides, the CDR3 is TGTGCCAGCAGCAAGGCGCCCGAGAGGGATACGCAGTATTTT.

This chain joins TRBV29-1 and TRBJ2-1, with D possibly TRBD1 on 5 matching bases. The V end lost 6 bases, the J end lost 7 bases, and 10 bases lay between the germline ends. The CDR3 has 11 amino acids. Per the germline V gene, CDR1 is SQVTM and CDR2 is ANQGSEA. This CDR3 reads CSVHRFNEQFF. In DNA, the CDR3 is TGCAGCGTCCACAGGTTTAATGAGCAGTTCTTC.

This sequence joins TRBV18 and TRBJ1-2; no clear D. Trimming shortened V by 2 bases and J by 7 bases, and 11 bases separated the two germline ends. This CDR3 has 13 residues. Germline lookup yields CDR1 KGHSH and CDR2 LQKENI. The CDR3 loop reads CASSPLEAGGYTF. Here the CDR3 DNA reads TGTGCCAGCTCACCATTAGAGGCCGGTGGCTACACCTTC.

The chain has TRBV7-2 and TRBJ2-3, with TRBD2 matching 8 bases. Germline V CDR1 and CDR2: SGHTA, FQGNSA. This CDR3 has 14 amino acids. V was clipped by 5 bases and J by 5 bases; unmatched bases: 6. CDR3 protein: CASSPGLARDTQYF. CDR3 coding DNA: TGTGCCAGCAGCCCCGGACTAGCCCGAGATACGCAGTATTTT.

The chain's CDR3 is CASSQDRDYGYTF. In DNA form, the CDR3 reads TGTGCCAGCTCCCAGGACAGGGATTATGGCTACACCTTC. J is TRBJ1-2 and V is TRBV18, with 8 bases identical to TRBD1. The germline V gene has CDR1 KGHSH and CDR2 LQKENI. Trimming removed 6 bases from V and 5 bases from J; junction bases left unmatched: 5. The CDR3 is 13 residues long.

CDR3 in amino acids: CASSIGSSSYNSPLHF. In nucleotides, the CDR3 is TGTGCCAGTAGTATTGGGAGCTCCTCTTATAATTCACCCCTCCACTTT. The gene calls are TRBV19 and TRBJ1-6; D is uncertain. Per the germline V gene, CDR1 is LNHDA and CDR2 is SQIVND (reference sequence). Between the trimmed V and J ends, which lost 3 bases and 4 bases, there was a span of 13 bases. The CDR3 loop spans 16 amino acids.

The V and J genes are TRBV19 and TRBJ2-7; 7 nucleotides align to TRBD1. Germline V CDR1 and CDR2: LNHDA, SQIVND (reference sequence). With 6 bases clipped from V and 0 bases from J, the junction kept 5 bases outside the gene matches. This CDR3 is built from 14 residues. The CDR3 spells CASSTGVSSYEQYF. The CDR3 region has the DNA TGTGCCAGTAGCACAGGGGTTAGCTCCTACGAGCAGTACTTC.

The chain uses TRBV4-3 and TRBJ2-3; TRBD2 matches 9 bases. The CDR3 is 15 residues long. The V gene end was trimmed by 6 bases and the J gene end by 2 bases; junction bases not matched to a gene: 6. Per germline, CDR1 LGHNA and CDR2 YSLEER. The CDR3 here is CASSERGAVTDTQYF. Here the CDR3 DNA reads TGCGCCAGCAGTGAGCGGGGGGCCGTCACAGATACGCAGTATTTT.

The chain employs TRBV9 and TRBJ2-3, with 9 bases fitting TRBD2. V was clipped by 3 bases and J by 1 base; unmatched bases: 9. CDR1 is SGDLS and CDR2 is YYNGEE in the germline V gene. There are 17 residues in the CDR3. The CDR3 DNA reads TGTGCCAGCAGCGCAGGGAAAGCGGGGGGCGGCACAGATACGCAGTATTTT. It encodes CASSAGKAGGGTDTQYF.

A few counts support this clone. The J gene is TRBJ1-5, the V gene TRBV7-2; no clear D gene. The CDR3 covers 12 residues. Germline CDR1 reads SGHTA; CDR2 reads FQGNSA. Trimming stripped 2 bases from V and 4 bases from J, with 3 bases between. CDR3 residues: CASSLLNQPQHF. The CDR3 nucleotides read TGTGCCAGCAGCTTACTGAATCAGCCCCAGCATTTT.

V gene TRBV19 combines with J gene TRBJ1-2; 7 bases fit TRBD1. The V segment lost 8 bases and the J segment 6 bases; nucleotides outside the gene matches: 9. The CDR3 length is 13 residues. CDR1 and CDR2 (germline): LNHDA, SQIVND (reference sequence). The CDR3 sequence: CASHPGTVHGYTF. The CDR3, as DNA: TGTGCCAGTCACCCCGGGACAGTCCATGGCTACACCTTC.